This TCR beta chain was sequenced in a study of identical twins. Study-wide results and limits: Within cord blood, abundant beta clonotypes carried fewer insertions, but memory repertoires showed no such trend. Within monozygotic twins, out-of-frame TCR alpha sharing was underestimated by the models. Interpretation of the results relied on cross-sectional statistical analysis and not on following the same donors.

TCRdb passed the 5' RACE reads through MiXCR, listing each CDR3 protein once. Found here are some 1,600,000 distinct CDR3 sequences, about 30% of them singletons; the top ten hold approximately 0.29%. About this clonotype itself: Its antigen is unknown.

V lost 3 bases to trimming and J lost 3 bases, with 17 bases between them. The germline CDR1 and CDR2 sequences are SGHRS and YFSETQ. The CDR3 spans 16 residues. The sequencing sample was made of cord blood. The rearrangement uses TRBV5-1 and TRBJ2-3, with D possibly called TRBD1 or TRBD2 (6 bases each). The clonotype originates from a newborn girl in good health. The CDR3 DNA is TGCGCCAGCAGCTGGCTAGGAGGGGGTTGGACAGATACGCAGTATTTT. Amino acids: CASSWLGGGWTDTQYF.